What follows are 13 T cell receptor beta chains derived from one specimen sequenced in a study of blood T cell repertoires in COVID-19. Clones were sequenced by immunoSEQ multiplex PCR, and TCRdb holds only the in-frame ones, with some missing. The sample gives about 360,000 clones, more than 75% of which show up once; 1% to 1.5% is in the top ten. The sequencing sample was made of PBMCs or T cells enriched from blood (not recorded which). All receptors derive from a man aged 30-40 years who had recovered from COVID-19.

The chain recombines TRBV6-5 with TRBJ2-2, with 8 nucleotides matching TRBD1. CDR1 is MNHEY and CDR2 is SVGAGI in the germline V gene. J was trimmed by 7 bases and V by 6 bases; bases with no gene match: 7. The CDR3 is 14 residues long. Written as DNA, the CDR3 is TGTGCCAGCAGGGGACAGGAGAGGGACGGGGAGCTGTTTTTT. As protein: CASRGQERDGELFF.

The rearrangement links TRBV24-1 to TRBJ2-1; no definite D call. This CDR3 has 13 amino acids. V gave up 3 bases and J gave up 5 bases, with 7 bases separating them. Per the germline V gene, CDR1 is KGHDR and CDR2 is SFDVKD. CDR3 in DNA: TGTGCCACCAGTGATCCATCCCACAATGAGCAGTTCTTC. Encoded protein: CATSDPSHNEQFF.

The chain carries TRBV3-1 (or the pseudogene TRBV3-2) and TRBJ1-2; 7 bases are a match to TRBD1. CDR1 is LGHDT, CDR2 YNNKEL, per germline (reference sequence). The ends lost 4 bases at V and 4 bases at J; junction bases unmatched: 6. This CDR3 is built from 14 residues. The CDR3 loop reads CASSLHGTVYGYTF. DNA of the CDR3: TGTGCCAGCAGCCTTCACGGGACAGTCTATGGCTACACCTTC.

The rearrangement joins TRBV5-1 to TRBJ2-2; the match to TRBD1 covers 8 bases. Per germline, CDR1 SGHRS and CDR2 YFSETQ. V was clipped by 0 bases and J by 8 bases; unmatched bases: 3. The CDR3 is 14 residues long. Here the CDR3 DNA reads TGCGCCAGCAGCTTGGCAGGGGGCCGTGGGGAGCTGTTTTTT. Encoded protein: CASSLAGGRGELFF. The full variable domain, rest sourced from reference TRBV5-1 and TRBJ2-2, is KAGVTQTPRYLIKTRGQQVTLSCSPISGHRSVSWYQQTPGQGLQFLFEYFSETQRNKGNFPGRFSGRQFSNSRSEMNVSTLELGDSALYLCASSLAGGRGELFFGEGSRLTVL.

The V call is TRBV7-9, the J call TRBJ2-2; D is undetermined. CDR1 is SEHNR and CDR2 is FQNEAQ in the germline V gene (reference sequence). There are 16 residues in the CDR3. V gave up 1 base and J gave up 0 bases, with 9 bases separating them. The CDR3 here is CASSLGPGANTGELFF. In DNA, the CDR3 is TGTGCCAGCAGCTTAGGGCCCGGAGCGAACACCGGGGAGCTGTTTTTT.

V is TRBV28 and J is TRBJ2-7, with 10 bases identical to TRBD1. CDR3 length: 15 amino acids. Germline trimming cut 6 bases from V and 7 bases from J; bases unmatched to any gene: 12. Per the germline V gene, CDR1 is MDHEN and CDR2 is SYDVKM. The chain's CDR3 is CASRPRDRGSWEQYF. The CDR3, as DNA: TGTGCCAGCAGGCCCCGGGACAGGGGAAGTTGGGAGCAGTACTTC. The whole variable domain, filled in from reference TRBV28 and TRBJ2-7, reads DVKVTQSSRYLVKRTGEKVFLECVQDMDHENMFWYRQDPGLGLRLIYFSYDVKMKEKGDIPEGYSVSREKKERFSLILESASTNQTSMYLCASRPRDRGSWEQYFGPGTRLTVT.

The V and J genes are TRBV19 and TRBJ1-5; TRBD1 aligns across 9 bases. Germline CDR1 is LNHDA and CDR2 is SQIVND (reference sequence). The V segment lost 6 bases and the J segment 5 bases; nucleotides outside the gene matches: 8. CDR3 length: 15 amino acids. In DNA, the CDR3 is TGTGCCAGTAGGGGGGCGGGACAGGGCCATCAGCCCCAGCATTTT. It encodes CASRGAGQGHQPQHF. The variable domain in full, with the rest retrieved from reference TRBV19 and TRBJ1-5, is DGGITQSPKYLFRKEGQNVTLSCEQNLNHDAMYWYRQDPGQGLRLIYYSQIVNDFQKGDIAEGYSVSREKKESFPLTVTSAQKNPTAFYLCASRGAGQGHQPQHFGDGTRLSIL.

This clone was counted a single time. The CDR3 is CASSITSGGAYNEQFF. CDR3 bases: TGTGCCAGCAGCATTACTAGCGGGGGGGCCTACAATGAGCAGTTCTTC. J is TRBJ2-1 and V is TRBV5-5; 13 bases agree with TRBD2. Germline V CDR1 and CDR2: SGHKS, YYEKEE (reference sequence). The CDR3 length is 16 residues. Unmatched junction bases numbered 3, after V lost 4 bases and J lost 2 bases.

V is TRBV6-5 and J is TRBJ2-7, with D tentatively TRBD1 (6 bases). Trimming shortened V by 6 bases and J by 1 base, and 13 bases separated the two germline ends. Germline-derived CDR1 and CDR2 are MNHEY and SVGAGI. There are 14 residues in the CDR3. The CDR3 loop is CASRTQGSSYEQYF. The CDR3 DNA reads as TGTGCCAGCAGGACCCAGGGGTCTTCCTACGAGCAGTACTTC.

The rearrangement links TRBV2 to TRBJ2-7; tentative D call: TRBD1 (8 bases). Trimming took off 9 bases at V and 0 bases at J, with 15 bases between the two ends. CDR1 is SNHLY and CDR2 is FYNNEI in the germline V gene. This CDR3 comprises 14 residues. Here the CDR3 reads CARRGTGASYEQYF. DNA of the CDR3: TGTGCCAGGCGGGGGACAGGAGCCTCCTACGAGCAGTACTTC.

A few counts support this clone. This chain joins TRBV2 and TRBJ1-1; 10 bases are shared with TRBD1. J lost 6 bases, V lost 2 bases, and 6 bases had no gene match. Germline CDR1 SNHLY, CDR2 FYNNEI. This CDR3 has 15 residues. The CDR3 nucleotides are TGTGCCAGCAGTGAACAGACAGGGGGCTTCGCTGAAGCTTTCTTT. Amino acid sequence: CASSEQTGGFAEAFF. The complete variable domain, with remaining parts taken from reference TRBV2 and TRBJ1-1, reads EPEVTQTPSHQVTQMGQEVILRCVPISNHLYFYWYRQILGQKVEFLVSFYNNEISEKSEIFDDQFSVERPDGSNFTLKIRSTKLEDSAMYFCASSEQTGGFAEAFFGQGTRLTVV.

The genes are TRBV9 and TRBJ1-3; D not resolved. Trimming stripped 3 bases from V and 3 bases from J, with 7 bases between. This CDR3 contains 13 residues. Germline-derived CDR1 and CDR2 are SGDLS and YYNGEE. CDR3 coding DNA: TGTGCCAGCAGCGCCGTCTTTGGAAACACCATATATTTT. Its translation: CASSAVFGNTIYF.

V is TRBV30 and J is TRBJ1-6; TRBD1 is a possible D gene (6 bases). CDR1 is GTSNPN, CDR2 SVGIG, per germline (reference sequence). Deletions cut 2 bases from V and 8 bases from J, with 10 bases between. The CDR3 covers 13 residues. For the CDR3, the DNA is TGTGCCTGGAGTTGGGGGCCCGATTCACCCCTCCACTTT. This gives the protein CAWSWGPDSPLHF.